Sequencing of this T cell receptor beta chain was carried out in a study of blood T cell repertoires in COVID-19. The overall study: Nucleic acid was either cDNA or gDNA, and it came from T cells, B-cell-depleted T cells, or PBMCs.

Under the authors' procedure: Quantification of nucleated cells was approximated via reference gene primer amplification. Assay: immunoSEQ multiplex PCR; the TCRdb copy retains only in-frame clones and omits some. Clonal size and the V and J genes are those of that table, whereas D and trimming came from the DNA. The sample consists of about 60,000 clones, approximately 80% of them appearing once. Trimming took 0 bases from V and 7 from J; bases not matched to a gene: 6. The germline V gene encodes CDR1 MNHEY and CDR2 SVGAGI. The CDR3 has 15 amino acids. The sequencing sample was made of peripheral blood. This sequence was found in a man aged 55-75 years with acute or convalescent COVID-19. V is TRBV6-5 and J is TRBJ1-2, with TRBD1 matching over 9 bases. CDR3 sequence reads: CASSYSKTGGGGYTF. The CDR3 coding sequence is TGTGCCAGCAGTTACTCAAAGACAGGGGGAGGTGGCTACACCTTC.